A selection of T cell receptor beta chains follows, all from one sample in a study of T-cell memory formation after mild COVID-19. TCRdb fed the 5' RACE reads into MiXCR, producing one record per CDR3 protein. The sample carries about 200,000 distinct CDR3 sequences, 15% to 20% recorded once. The source material was PBMCs or a T cell subset sorted from them (not recorded which). These receptors all stem from an adult woman who had mild COVID-19 (a few samples of this study predate the infection). Cell type and time point are not known. CDR3s include the opening cysteine and the closing phenylalanine or tryptophan. The D gene is left open where the match is weak. Where a row states a size, it is once, few, many or the class of an expanded clone; other rows omit it.

>TRBJ2-6|TRBV6-2/TRBV6-3|15|-|TRBD1
TGTGCCACCTACCGACAGGGAACTGGGGCCAACGTCCTGACTTTC
CATYRQGTGANVLTF
>TRBJ1-2|TRBV29-1|18|few|-
TGCAGCGTTGGGGGACTTTACAGGGTCAAAGGATGGTCTGCTGGCTACACCTTC
CSVGGLYRVKGWSAGYTF
>TRBJ2-1|TRBV4-3|15|-|-
TGCGCCAGCAGCCAAGTTCCTCTCCCAGGGGATGAGCAGTTCTTC
CASSQVPLPGDEQFF
>TRBJ1-2|TRBV3-1|12|-|-
TGTGCCAGCAGCCATCTCCGGAGGGACTACACCTTC
CASSHLRRDYTF
>TRBJ1-2|TRBV20-1|14|few|-
TGCAGTGCTAGAGATAAGGGAACCTCCAGCGGCTACACCTTC
CSARDKGTSSGYTF
>TRBJ2-7|TRBV27|17|-|TRBD2
TGTGCCAGCAGTCTACAACCTCCAGGGCGGGGGGGCCAACAGCAGTACTTC
CASSLQPPGRGGQQQYF
>TRBJ2-1|TRBV11-2|16|-|TRBD2
TGTGCCAGCAGCACGACCGCTAGCGGGGGCTACAATGAGCAGTTCTTC
CASSTTASGGYNEQFF
>TRBJ1-5|TRBV20-1|16|-|-
TGCAGTGCTAGAGATGGAGGGGCGTCGGTAAGTCAGCCCCAGCATTTT
CSARDGGASVSQPQHF
>TRBJ2-3|TRBV10-3|16|-|TRBD2
TGTGCCATCACCCCCGGAGGTCTAGCGGGCACAGATACGCAGTATTTT
CAITPGGLAGTDTQYF
>TRBJ2-1|TRBV11-2|15|many|TRBD2
TGTGCCAGCAGCCCGGGCAGCGGGAGGGTCTATGAGCAGTTCTTC
CASSPGSGRVYEQFF
>TRBJ2-4|TRBV7-2|15|few|TRBD2
TGTGCCAGCAGCGCCTTCCCGGGACTAGCCAACATTCAGTACTTC
CASSAFPGLANIQYF
>TRBJ2-3|TRBV9|19|-|-
TGTGCCAGCAGCGTAGCAGAATCTCAGCGGGCGGGATTCACAGATACGCAGTATTTT
CASSVAESQRAGFTDTQYF
>TRBJ1-5|TRBV5-1|18|-|TRBD1
TGCGCCAGCAGCTTGGCCCCCGGGACAGGGGTAAGGGATCAGCCCCAGCATTTT
CASSLAPGTGVRDQPQHF
>TRBJ2-5|TRBV24-1|11|-|-
TGTGCCACCAGTACCAGGGAGACCCAGTACTTC
CATSTRETQYF
>TRBJ1-5|TRBV19|17|-|-
TGTGCCAGTAGGACCATAGGTAAGATTTCTGGCAATCAGCCCCAGCATTTT
CASRTIGKISGNQPQHF
>TRBJ2-3|TRBV7-9|16|-|TRBD2
TGTGCCAGCAGCCGTCTAAGCGGGAGGAGCACAGATACGCAGTATTTT
CASSRLSGRSTDTQYF
>TRBJ2-3|TRBV2|13|-|TRBD2
TGTGCCAGCACAGGACTAGACCGGAATACGCAGTATTTT
CASTGLDRNTQYF
>TRBJ1-1|TRBV5-1|13|few|-
TGCGCCAGCAGCTTGGAGTGGAGGGCTCGGGCTTTCTTT
CASSLEWRARAFF
>TRBJ2-1|TRBV3-1|14|few|-
TGTGCCAGCAGCCAAGGGGACACCTACAATGAGCAGTTCTTC
CASSQGDTYNEQFF
>TRBJ2-3|TRBV7-9|15|many|TRBD2
TGTGCCAGCAGCCTGAGCGGGGGGGCCACAGATACGCAGTATTTT
CASSLSGGATDTQYF
>TRBJ2-3|TRBV29-1|14|many|TRBD2
TGCAGCGCAGTAGCGGGGGGGCGTGGAGATACGCAGTATTTT
CSAVAGGRGDTQYF
>TRBJ2-3|TRBV5-1|15|few|TRBD1
TGCGCCAGCGGATCATGGGACAGTAGCACAGATACGCAGTATTTT
CASGSWDSSTDTQYF
>TRBJ1-5|TRBV15|14|few|TRBD1
TGTGCCACCAGCAAAGAAGGGGGCCATCAGCCCCAGCATTTT
CATSKEGGHQPQHF
>TRBJ1-1|TRBV7-6|16|few|-
TGTGCCAGCAGCTCACCTACCCGGTCCAGGAACACTGAAGCTTTCTTT
CASSSPTRSRNTEAFF
>TRBJ2-3|TRBV11-2|14|-|TRBD1
TGTGCCAGCAGTACAGGGGCGAACACAGATACGCAGTATTTT
CASSTGANTDTQYF
>TRBJ2-1|TRBV5-1|15|-|TRBD2
TGCGCCAGCAGCTCCCAGGCGGGGGGACACAATGAGCAGTTCTTC
CASSSQAGGHNEQFF
>TRBJ2-3|TRBV6-5|15|few|-
TGTGCCAGCAGTCCAGGGGCGACTAGCACAGATACGCAGTATTTT
CASSPGATSTDTQYF
>TRBJ2-1|TRBV4-1|17|few|TRBD2
TGCGCCAGCAGCCAGAACCCGGGACTAGCCTCTTACAATGAGCAGTTCTTC
CASSQNPGLASYNEQFF
>TRBJ2-5|TRBV29-1|12|few|-
TGCAGCGTTGGGCTCCTCCAAGAGACCCAGTACTTC
CSVGLLQETQYF
>TRBJ2-7|TRBV4-3|18|few|TRBD2
TGCGCCAGCAGCCAAGATTCACTAGCGGGAGGCCTCGCCTACGAGCAGTACTTC
CASSQDSLAGGLAYEQYF
>TRBJ2-5|TRBV7-2|13|-|-
TGTGCCAGCAGCCAGGGGTCCAAGGAGACCCAGTACTTC
CASSQGSKETQYF
>TRBJ2-1|TRBV27|13|many|TRBD2
TGTGCCAGCAGGCGGACTAGCCGCAATGAGCAGTTCTTC
CASRRTSRNEQFF
>TRBJ1-2|TRBV5-6|12|-|-
TGTGCCAGCAGCTCGGGGCACAGGTCCTACACCTTC
CASSSGHRSYTF
>TRBJ1-3|TRBV5-1|15|-|-
TGCGCCAGCAGCTTTCAGGGTGGTCCTGGAAACACCATATATTTT
CASSFQGGPGNTIYF
>TRBJ2-3|TRBV11-2|15|-|-
TGTGCCAGCAGTTTCGGACCCAGAGGCACAGATACGCAGTATTTT
CASSFGPRGTDTQYF
>TRBJ2-2|TRBV20-1|15|-|TRBD1
TGCAGTGCTAGAGCCGGGACAGGGGCAACCGGGGAGCTGTTTTTT
CSARAGTGATGELFF
>TRBJ2-1|TRBV12-3/TRBV12-4|15|few|TRBD2
TGTGCCACCTCACTCTTAGCGGGAGGGAGGGGTGAGCAGTTCTTC
CATSLLAGGRGEQFF
>TRBJ1-1|TRBV6-2/TRBV6-3|14|-|-
TGTGCCAGCAGACCACCGACCCGACAAACTGAAGCTTTCTTT
CASRPPTRQTEAFF
>TRBJ2-2|TRBV24-1|12|-|-
TGTGCCACCAGTGAGGGGCTGGGGGAGCTGTTTTTT
CATSEGLGELFF
>TRBJ2-7|TRBV2|11|few|-
TGTGCCAGTAAACGAGGAGGCGAGCAGTACTTC
CASKRGGEQYF
>TRBJ1-1|TRBV18|15|-|-
TGTGCCAGCCCACCCCAGGACGCCTCTGTAACTGAAGCTTTCTTT
CASPPQDASVTEAFF
>TRBJ1-1|TRBV10-3|15|-|TRBD1
TGTGCCATCAGTGGGACAGGGCGAGTGTTCACTGAAGCTTTCTTT
CAISGTGRVFTEAFF
>TRBJ1-6|TRBV7-3|15|-|-
TGTGCCAGCAGCTTAACGGAGGGGGGCTGGTCACCACTCCACTTT
CASSLTEGGWSPLHF
>TRBJ2-1|TRBV7-6|15|-|-
TGTGCCAGCAGCTCCCGACATTCACAGGGTAATGAGCAGTTCTTC
CASSSRHSQGNEQFF
>TRBJ1-3|TRBV6-5|14|few|-
TGTGCCAGCAGGAGAGGCATCTCTGGAAACACCATATATTTT
CASRRGISGNTIYF
>TRBJ2-3|TRBV10-3|14|-|TRBD2
TGTGCCATCAGTGTGGGCGGGGGTAAAGATACGCAGTATTTT
CAISVGGGKDTQYF
>TRBJ1-1|TRBV18|14|-|TRBD1
TGTGCCAGCTCACCACAGGAACAGGGGACTGAAGCTTTCTTT
CASSPQEQGTEAFF
>TRBJ2-7|TRBV7-2|15|few|TRBD2
TGTGCCAGCAGCTCGACTAGCGGTGTTTCCTACGAGCAGTACTTC
CASSSTSGVSYEQYF
>TRBJ1-1|TRBV18|18|few|TRBD1
TGTGCCAGCTCACCAGATTTGACAGGGGAATTGGGGGGCACTGAAGCTTTCTTT
CASSPDLTGELGGTEAFF
>TRBJ1-2|TRBV9|14|few|-
TGTGCCAGCAGTAGGGGGACCTCCCTGAGTGGCTACACCTTC
CASSRGTSLSGYTF
>TRBJ1-2|TRBV7-9|14|few|-
TGTGCCAGCAGCTTAGCGGCAGGGTCTTATGGCTACACCTTC
CASSLAAGSYGYTF
>TRBJ2-3|TRBV24-1|16|few|TRBD1
TGTGCCACCAGTGACACGGGACAGGGGGCCGGAGATACGCAGTATTTT
CATSDTGQGAGDTQYF
>TRBJ2-1|TRBV29-1|13|many|-
TGCAGTGCTTGCGAAAGCTCCTACAATGAGCAGTTCTTC
CSACESSYNEQFF
>TRBJ2-6|TRBV12-3/TRBV12-4|15|many|-
TGTGCCACCCCCCCTTCGGGCTCTGGGGCCAACGTCCTGACTTTC
CATPPSGSGANVLTF
>TRBJ1-2|TRBV24-1|13|-|-
TGTGCCACCAGTAAGGGTCTGGGGTATGGCTACACCTTC
CATSKGLGYGYTF
>TRBJ2-3|TRBV7-2|16|-|-
TGTGCCAGCAGCTTAGCGGGTCGGGCGAGCACAGATACGCAGTATTTT
CASSLAGRASTDTQYF
>TRBJ2-3|TRBV12-3/TRBV12-4|12|-|-
TGTGCCAGCAGTTTGGGGACCAGGCGGCAGTATTTT
CASSLGTRRQYF
>TRBJ2-1|TRBV15|15|-|TRBD2
TGTGCCACCAGCAGAGATGAACTAGCGGGGGGAGGGCAGTTCTTC
CATSRDELAGGGQFF
>TRBJ1-1|TRBV14|13|-|-
TGTGCCAGCAGCCAATCTAGGAACACTGAAGCTTTCTTT
CASSQSRNTEAFF
>TRBJ2-1|TRBV6-2/TRBV6-3|15|few|-
TGTGCCAGCAGTCCCCCCGGGACTCCATACAATGAGCAGTTCTTC
CASSPPGTPYNEQFF